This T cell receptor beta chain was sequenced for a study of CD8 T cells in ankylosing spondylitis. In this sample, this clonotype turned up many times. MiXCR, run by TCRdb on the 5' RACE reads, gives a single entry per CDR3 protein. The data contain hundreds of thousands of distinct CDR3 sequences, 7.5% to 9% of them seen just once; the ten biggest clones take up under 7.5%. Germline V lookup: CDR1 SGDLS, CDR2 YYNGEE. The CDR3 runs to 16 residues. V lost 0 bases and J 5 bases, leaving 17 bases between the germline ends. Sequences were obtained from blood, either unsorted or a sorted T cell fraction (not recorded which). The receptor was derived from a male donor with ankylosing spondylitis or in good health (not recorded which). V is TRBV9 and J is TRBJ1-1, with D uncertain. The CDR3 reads CASSVGFRAGGTEAFF. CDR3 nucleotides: TGTGCCAGCAGCGTAGGGTTTCGGGCAGGCGGAACTGAAGCTTTCTTT. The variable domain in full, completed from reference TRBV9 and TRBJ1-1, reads DSGVTQTPKHLITATGQRVTLRCSPRSGDLSVYWYQQSLDQGLQFLIQYYNGEERAKGNILERFSAQQFPDLHSELNLSSLELGDSALYFCASSVGFRAGGTEAFFGQGTRLTVV.